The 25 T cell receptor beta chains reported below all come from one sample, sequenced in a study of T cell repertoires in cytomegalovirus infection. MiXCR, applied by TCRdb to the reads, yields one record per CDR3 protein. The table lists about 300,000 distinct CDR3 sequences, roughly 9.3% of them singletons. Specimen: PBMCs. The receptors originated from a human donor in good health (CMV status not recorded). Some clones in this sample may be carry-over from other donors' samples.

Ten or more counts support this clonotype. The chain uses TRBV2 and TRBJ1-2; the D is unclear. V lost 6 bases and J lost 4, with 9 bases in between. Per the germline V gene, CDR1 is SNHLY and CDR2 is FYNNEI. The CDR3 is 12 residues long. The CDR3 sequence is CASRGYFYGYTF. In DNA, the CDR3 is TGTGCCAGCAGGGGGTATTTCTATGGCTACACCTTC.

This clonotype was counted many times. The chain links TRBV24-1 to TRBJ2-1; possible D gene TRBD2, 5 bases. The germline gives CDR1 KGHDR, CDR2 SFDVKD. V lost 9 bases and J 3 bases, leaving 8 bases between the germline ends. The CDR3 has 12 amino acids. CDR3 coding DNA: TGTGCCACCGGCCGGGGCTACAATGAGCAGTTCTTC. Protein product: CATGRGYNEQFF.

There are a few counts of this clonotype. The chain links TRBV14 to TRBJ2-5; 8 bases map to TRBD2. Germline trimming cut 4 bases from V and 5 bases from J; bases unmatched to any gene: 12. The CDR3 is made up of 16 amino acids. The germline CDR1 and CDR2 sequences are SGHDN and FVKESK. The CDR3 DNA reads TGTGCCAGCAGCCTCCCGGTGAAGCGGGGGCGGGAGACCCAGTACTTC. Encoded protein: CASSLPVKRGRETQYF.

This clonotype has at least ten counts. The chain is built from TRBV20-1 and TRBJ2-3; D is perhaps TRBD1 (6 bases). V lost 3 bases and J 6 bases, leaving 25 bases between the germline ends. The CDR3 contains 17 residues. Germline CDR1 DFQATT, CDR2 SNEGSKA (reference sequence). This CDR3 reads CSARPGTTGARGDTQYF. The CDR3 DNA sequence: TGCAGTGCTAGGCCTGGGACCACGGGCGCTAGGGGGGATACGCAGTATTTT.

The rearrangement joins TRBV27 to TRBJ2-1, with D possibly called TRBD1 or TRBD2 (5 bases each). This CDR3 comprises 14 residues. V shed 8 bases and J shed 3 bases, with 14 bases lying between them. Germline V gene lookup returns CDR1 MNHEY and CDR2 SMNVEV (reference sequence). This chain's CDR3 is CASRGTLIYNEQFF. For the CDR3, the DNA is TGTGCCAGCCGTGGGACCCTAATCTACAATGAGCAGTTCTTC.

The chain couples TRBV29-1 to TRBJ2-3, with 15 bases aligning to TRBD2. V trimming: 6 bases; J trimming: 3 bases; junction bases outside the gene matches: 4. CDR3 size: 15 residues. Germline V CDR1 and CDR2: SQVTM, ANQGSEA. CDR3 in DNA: TGCAGCGTCGCCGGGACTAGCGGGGGGACAGATACGCAGTATTTT. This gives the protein CSVAGTSGGTDTQYF.

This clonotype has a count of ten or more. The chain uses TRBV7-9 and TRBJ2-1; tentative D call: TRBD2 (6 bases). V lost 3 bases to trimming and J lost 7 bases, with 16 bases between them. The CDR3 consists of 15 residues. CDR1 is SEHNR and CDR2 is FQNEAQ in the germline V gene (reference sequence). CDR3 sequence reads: CASSFPHEEGNEQFF. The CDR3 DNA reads TGTGCCAGCAGCTTTCCCCACGAGGAGGGTAATGAGCAGTTCTTC.

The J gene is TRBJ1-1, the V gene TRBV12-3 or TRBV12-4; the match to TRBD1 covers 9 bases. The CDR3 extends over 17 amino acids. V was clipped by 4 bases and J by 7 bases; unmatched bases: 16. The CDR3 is CASSSRDRVGGVSEAFF. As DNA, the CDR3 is TGTGCCAGCAGTTCCAGGGACAGGGTGGGGGGGGTCAGTGAAGCTTTCTTT.

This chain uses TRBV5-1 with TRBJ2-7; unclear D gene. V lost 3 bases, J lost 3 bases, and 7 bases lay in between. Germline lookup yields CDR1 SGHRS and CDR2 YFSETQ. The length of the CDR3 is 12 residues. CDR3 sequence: CASSSERYEQYF. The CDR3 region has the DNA TGCGCCAGCAGCTCAGAACGCTACGAGCAGTACTTC.

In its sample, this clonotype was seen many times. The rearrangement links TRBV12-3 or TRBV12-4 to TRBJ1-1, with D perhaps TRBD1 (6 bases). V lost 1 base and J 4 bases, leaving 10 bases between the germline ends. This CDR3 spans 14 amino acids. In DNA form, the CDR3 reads TGTGCCAGCAGTTTAGGTAGGGGGACCACTGAAGCTTTCTTT. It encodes CASSLGRGTTEAFF.

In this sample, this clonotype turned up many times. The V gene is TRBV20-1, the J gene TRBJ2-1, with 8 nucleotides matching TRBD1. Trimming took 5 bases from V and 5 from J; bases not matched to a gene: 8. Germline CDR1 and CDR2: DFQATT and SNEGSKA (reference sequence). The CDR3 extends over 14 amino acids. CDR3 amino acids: CSAVDRVINNEQFF. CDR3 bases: TGCAGTGCTGTGGACAGGGTTATCAACAATGAGCAGTTCTTC.

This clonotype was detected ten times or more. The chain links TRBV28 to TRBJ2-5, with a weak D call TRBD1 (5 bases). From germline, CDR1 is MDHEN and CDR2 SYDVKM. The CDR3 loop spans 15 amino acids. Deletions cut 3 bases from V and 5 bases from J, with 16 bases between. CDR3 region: CASSFGWQGRETQYF. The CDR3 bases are TGTGCCAGCAGTTTTGGCTGGCAGGGTAGGGAGACCCAGTACTTC.

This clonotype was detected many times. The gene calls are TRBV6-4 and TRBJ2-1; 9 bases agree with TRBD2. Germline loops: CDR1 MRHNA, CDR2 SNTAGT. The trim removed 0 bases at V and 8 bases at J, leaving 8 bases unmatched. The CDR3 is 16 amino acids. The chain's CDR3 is CASSDSPAGGHYEQFF. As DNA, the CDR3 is TGTGCCAGCAGTGACTCTCCAGCGGGGGGACACTATGAGCAGTTCTTC.

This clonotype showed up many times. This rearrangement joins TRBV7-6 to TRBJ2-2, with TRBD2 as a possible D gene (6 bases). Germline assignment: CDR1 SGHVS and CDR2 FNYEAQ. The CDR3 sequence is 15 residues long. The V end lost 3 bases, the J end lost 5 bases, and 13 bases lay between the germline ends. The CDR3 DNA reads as TGTGCCAGCAGCTTCCCGGGACTCGGGACCGGGGAGCTGTTTTTT. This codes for CASSFPGLGTGELFF.

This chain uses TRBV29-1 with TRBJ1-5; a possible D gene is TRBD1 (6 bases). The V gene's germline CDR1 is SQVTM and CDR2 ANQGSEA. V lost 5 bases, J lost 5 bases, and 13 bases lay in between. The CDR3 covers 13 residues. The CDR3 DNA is TGCAGCGTTTCCCGGGGGGCCGATCAGCCCCAGCATTTT. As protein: CSVSRGADQPQHF.

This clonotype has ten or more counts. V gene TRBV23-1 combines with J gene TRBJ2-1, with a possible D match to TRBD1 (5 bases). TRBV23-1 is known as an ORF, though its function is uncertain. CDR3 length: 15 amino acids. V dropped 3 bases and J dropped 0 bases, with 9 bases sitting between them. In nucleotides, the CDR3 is TGCGCCAGCAGTCACCCGACAGACTCCTACAATGAGCAGTTCTTC. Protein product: CASSHPTDSYNEQFF.

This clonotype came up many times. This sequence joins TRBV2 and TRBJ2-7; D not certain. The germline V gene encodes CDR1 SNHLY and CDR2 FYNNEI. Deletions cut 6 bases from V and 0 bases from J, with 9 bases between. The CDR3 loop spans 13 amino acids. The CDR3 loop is CASSTESSYEQYF. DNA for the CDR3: TGTGCCAGCAGCACTGAGAGCTCCTACGAGCAGTACTTC.

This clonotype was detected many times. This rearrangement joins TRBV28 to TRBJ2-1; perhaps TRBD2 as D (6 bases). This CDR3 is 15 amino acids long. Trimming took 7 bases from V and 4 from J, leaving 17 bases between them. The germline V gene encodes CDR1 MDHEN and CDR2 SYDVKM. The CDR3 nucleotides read TGTGCCAGCAACCAGATGGGACTCCTGTACAATGAGCAGTTCTTC. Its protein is CASNQMGLLYNEQFF.

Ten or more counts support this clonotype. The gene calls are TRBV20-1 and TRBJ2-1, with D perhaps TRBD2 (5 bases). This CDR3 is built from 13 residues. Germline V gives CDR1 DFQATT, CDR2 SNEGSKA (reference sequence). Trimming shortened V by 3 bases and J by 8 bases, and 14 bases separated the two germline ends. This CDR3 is CSASGVAFHEQFF. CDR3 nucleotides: TGCAGTGCTAGCGGGGTGGCTTTTCATGAGCAGTTCTTC.

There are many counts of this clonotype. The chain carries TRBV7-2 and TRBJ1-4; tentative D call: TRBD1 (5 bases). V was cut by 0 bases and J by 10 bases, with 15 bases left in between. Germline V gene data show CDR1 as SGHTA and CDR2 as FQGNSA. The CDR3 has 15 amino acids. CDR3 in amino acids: CASSLALGPSGKLFF. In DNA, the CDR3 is TGTGCCAGCAGCTTAGCCCTGGGACCCAGCGGAAAACTGTTTTTT.

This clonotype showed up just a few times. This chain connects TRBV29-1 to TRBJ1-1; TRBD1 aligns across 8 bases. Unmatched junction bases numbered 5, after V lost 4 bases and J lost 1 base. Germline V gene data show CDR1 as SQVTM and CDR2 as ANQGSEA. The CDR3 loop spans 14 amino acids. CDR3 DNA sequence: TGCAGCGTTGCTTCGGGGACAGGGAACACTGAAGCTTTCTTT. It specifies CSVASGTGNTEAFF.

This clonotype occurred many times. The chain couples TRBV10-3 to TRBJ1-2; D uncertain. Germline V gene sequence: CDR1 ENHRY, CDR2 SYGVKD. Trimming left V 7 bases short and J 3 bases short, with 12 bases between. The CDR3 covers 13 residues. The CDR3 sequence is CAITPMTDYGYTF. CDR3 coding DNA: TGTGCCATCACCCCAATGACGGACTATGGCTACACCTTC.

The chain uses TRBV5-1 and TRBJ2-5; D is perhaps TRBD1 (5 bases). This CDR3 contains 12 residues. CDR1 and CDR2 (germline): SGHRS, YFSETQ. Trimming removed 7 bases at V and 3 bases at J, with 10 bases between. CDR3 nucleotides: TGCGCCAGCCAAGAAGGGGAAGAGACCCAGTACTTC. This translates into CASQEGEETQYF.

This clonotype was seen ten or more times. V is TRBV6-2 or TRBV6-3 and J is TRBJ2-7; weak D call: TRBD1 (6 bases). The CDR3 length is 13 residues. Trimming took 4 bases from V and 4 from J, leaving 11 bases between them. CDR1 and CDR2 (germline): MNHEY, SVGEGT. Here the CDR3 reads CASSSDSWYEQYV. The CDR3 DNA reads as TGTGCCAGCAGTTCGGACAGTTGGTACGAGCAGTACGTC.

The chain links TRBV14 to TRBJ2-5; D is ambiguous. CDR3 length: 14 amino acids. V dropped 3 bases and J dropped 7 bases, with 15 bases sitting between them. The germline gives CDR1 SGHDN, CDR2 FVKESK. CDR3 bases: TGTGCCAGCAGCCATCCTTCCTTTACCGGGACCCAGTACTTC. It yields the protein CASSHPSFTGTQYF.